The clone carrying this TCR beta chain was seen a few times. These data originate in a study of cytomegalovirus exposure and HLA in healthy donors. The repertoire was sequenced with immunoSEQ multiplex PCR; TCRdb's copy has only in-frame clones and lacks some. The sample has under 250,000 clones, around 87% seen once. The TCR sequence derives from a man in his late teens or twenties in good health and CMV-seronegative. Sequenced sample: PBMCs.

The CDR3 DNA reads TGCAGTGCTAGACAGACAGATGGCTACACCTTC. This translates into CSARQTDGYTF. This chain connects TRBV20-1 to TRBJ1-2, with TRBD1 as a possible D gene (5 bases). Germline CDR1 is DFQATT and CDR2 is SNEGSKA (reference sequence). V was cut by 2 bases and J by 6 bases, with 7 bases left in between. The length of the CDR3 is 11 residues.